Below, one TCR beta chain is given with its context. CDR3 size: 18 residues. Germline V gene lookup returns CDR1 LNHDA and CDR2 SQIVND (reference sequence). J was trimmed by 6 bases and V by 8 bases; bases with no gene match: 14. The record originates from a study of T cell changes during pregnancy in multiple sclerosis. Measured with immunoSEQ multiplex PCR; TCRdb has only the in-frame clones, and not every one. This table holds tens of thousands of clones, over 90% found once. This sequence was found in a female donor with multiple sclerosis, enrolled in a pregnancy study. Source: CD4+ T cells from peripheral blood mononuclear cells, taken in the second trimester of pregnancy. The V gene is TRBV19, the J gene TRBJ2-1, with 15 bases aligning to TRBD2. CDR3 sequence reads: CASEPGLAGGSAFNEQFF. The CDR3 DNA sequence: TGTGCCAGTGAACCGGGACTAGCGGGAGGCTCAGCTTTCAATGAGCAGTTCTTC.